The entry below gives a single T cell receptor (beta chain) sequence along with its context. Antigen unknown. The data were taken from a study of shared clonotypes between healthy human individuals. Study-wide points: Sampling was confined to blood; repertoires within tissues likely differ. Generation probabilities of non-shared clonotypes were lower (relative to those shared by all four donors).

CD45RA-negative memory and CD45RA+ naive subsets were split from the CD4+ cells. TCRdb keeps only in-frame clones here, not all; method: immunoSEQ multiplex PCR. The sample shows 2 million to 3 million clones, roughly 93% of them seen only once. Germline V CDR1 and CDR2: MNHEY, SMNVEV (reference sequence). This CDR3 comprises 14 residues. The germline V and J ends were trimmed by 10 bases and 0 bases, with 15 bases remaining between them. The chain links TRBV27 to TRBJ2-5; D unresolved. Sequencing was performed on naive CD4+ T cells from PBMCs. Subset: CD45RA+ positively selected. This TCR was recovered from a man aged 18 to 30 in good health. Some clones in this sample may be carry-over from other donors' samples. In DNA form, the CDR3 reads TGTGCCACCCAGGTCGACCAGTACCAAGAGACCCAGTACTTC. Translation: CATQVDQYQETQYF.